This TCR beta chain derives from a study of T-cell reconstitution after alpha-beta-depleted transplantation in children. A library of TCRbeta sequences, prepared with unique molecular identifiers, was generated. TCRdb called the PCR reads again in MiXCR, with one record for every CDR3 protein. The sample lists 190,000 or so distinct CDR3 sequences, roughly 7.5% occurring once. This clonotype was detected ten times or more. Germline lookup yields CDR1 ENHRY and CDR2 SYGVKD. The CDR3 consists of 12 residues. The V gene lost 11 bases and the J gene lost 3 bases, with 11 bases spanning the gap. The gene calls are TRBV10-3 and TRBJ1-5; D is unclear. This TCR derives from a human donor who donated a stem cell graft to a child with Wiskott-Aldrich syndrome. The sequencing here drew on PBMCs from the stem cell graft donor, taken from the stem cell graft. CDR3 in DNA: TGTGCCGCCAGTGCGTACAATCAGCCCCAGCATTTT. This encodes CAASAYNQPQHF.